Below are 2 T cell receptor beta chains sequenced from a single sample in a study of shared clonotypes between healthy human individuals. Produced via immunoSEQ multiplex PCR; TCRdb's table is partial and in-frame only. Counted here are approximately 500,000 clones, around 85% occurring once; the ten biggest clones make up over 9.5%. The sequencing input was PBMCs. The receptor source for this set is a woman aged 40 to 50 in good health. Some clones in this sample may be carry-over from other donors' samples.

V and J are TRBV5-1 and TRBJ1-5; D uncertain. Germline CDR1 is SGHRS and CDR2 is YFSETQ. The CDR3 has 13 amino acids. V lost 3 bases and J 5 bases, leaving 9 bases between the germline ends. The CDR3 bases are TGCGCCAGCAGCTCCTTCCCGGATCAGCCCCAGCATTTT. It is translated as CASSSFPDQPQHF.

A few counts support this clone. Other DNA variants within this sample encode the same CDR3. The chain couples TRBV5-6 to TRBJ2-5, with D maybe TRBD1 (5 bases). Near its end, the DNA agrees better with TRBJ2-7, so the J call may be wrong. CDR1 and CDR2 (germline): SGHDT, YYEEEE. This CDR3 comprises 14 residues. The CDR3 DNA reads as TGTGCCAGCAGCTTTGGGGCAACCTCCTACGAGCAGTACTTC. Translating gives CASSFGATSYEQYF.